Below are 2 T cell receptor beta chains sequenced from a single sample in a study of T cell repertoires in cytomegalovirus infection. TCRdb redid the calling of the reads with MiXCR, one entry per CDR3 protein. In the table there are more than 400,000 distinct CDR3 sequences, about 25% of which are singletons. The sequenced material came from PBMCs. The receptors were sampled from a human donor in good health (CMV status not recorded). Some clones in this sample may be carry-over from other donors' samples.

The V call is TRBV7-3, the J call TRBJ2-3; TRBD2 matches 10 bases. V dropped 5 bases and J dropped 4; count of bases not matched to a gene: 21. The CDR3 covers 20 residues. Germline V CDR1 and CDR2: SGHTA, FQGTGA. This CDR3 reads CASSRSRRMTSGFQADTQYF. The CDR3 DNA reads TGTGCCAGCAGCCGAAGTCGGAGAATGACTAGCGGGTTTCAGGCAGATACGCAGTATTTT.

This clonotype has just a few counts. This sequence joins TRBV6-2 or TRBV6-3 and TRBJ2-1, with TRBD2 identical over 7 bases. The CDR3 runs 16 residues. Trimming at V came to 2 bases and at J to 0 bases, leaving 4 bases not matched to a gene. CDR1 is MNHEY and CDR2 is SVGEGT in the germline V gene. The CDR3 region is CASSYSGGSSYNEQFF. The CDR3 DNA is TGTGCCAGCAGTTACAGTGGCGGGAGCTCCTACAATGAGCAGTTCTTC.